These 10 T cell receptor beta chains came from one sample sequenced in a study of control samples from healthy donors and cancer patients. The repertoire was sequenced with immunoSEQ multiplex PCR; TCRdb's copy has only in-frame clones and lacks some. Among 75,000 to 90,000 clones listed, around 89% were seen once. Sequencing used blood. The receptor source for this set is a man aged 45-65 years in good health.

The J gene is TRBJ1-5, the V gene TRBV7-9; 8 bases agree with TRBD1. J lost 7 bases, V lost 5 bases, and 7 bases had no gene match. Germline lookup yields CDR1 SEHNR and CDR2 FQNEAQ (reference sequence). The CDR3 runs 14 residues. CDR3 residues: CASSLGQGGQPQHF. The CDR3 DNA sequence: TGTGCCAGCAGCCTAGGACAGGGTGGGCAGCCCCAGCATTTT.

This clone has a single count. V usage is TRBV4-1 and J usage is TRBJ1-3; D ambiguous. Germline loops: CDR1 MGHRA, CDR2 YSYEKL. The CDR3 is 13 residues long. Trimming shortened V by 3 bases and J by 2 bases, and 5 bases separated the two germline ends. Here the CDR3 reads CASSQPPGNTIYF. CDR3 DNA: TGCGCCAGCAGCCAGCCCCCTGGAAACACCATATATTTT.

This clone was counted only a few times. The chain recombines TRBV5-1 with TRBJ1-1, with TRBD1 matching 9 bases. Germline assignment: CDR1 SGHRS and CDR2 YFSETQ. This CDR3 is 13 amino acids long. V was pared by 4 bases and J by 8 bases, with 6 bases of the junction left unmatched. The CDR3 spells CASSQPTGGEAFF. The CDR3 nucleotides are TGCGCCAGCAGCCAACCTACAGGGGGCGAAGCTTTCTTT.

The J gene is TRBJ1-5, the V gene TRBV7-3, with D possibly matching TRBD1 (6 bases). CDR1 and CDR2 from the germline V gene are SGHTA and FQGTGA. The CDR3 is made up of 14 amino acids. The V and J ends lost 1 base and 6 bases respectively, with 10 bases between them. The CDR3 DNA sequence: TGTGCCAGCAGCTTAAGGGGGGCAGGTCAGCCCCAGCATTTT. This encodes CASSLRGAGQPQHF.

The rearrangement uses TRBV4-1 and TRBJ1-2, with 7 bases aligning to TRBD1. Trimming removed 1 base from V and 1 base from J; junction bases left unmatched: 3. The CDR3 spans 15 residues. CDR1 MGHRA and CDR2 YSYEKL come from the germline V gene. The CDR3 DNA reads as TGCGCCAGCAGCCAAGTGGCAGGGGGTAACTATGGCTACACCTTC. Its protein product is CASSQVAGGNYGYTF.

Here the CDR3 reads CASSESLGRPQETQYF. The CDR3, as DNA: TGTGCCAGCAGCGAGTCCCTGGGAAGACCTCAAGAGACCCAGTACTTC. This chain uses TRBV9 with TRBJ2-5; no reliable D call. CDR3 length equals 16 residues. Trimming shortened V by 3 bases and J by 2 bases, and 17 bases separated the two germline ends. Germline CDR1 reads SGDLS; CDR2 reads YYNGEE.

This clone has a handful of counts. The V gene is TRBV30, the J gene TRBJ1-2; D ambiguous. V was shortened by 5 bases and J by 8 bases, with 9 bases between the two germline ends. There are 10 residues in the CDR3. Looked up from germline, CDR1 is GTSNPN and CDR2 is SVGIG (reference sequence). The CDR3 DNA is TGTGCCTGGCGTAAAGGAGGCTACACCTTC. Translating gives CAWRKGGYTF. Based on the CDR3 plus reference TRBV30 and TRBJ1-2, the full variable domain is SQTIHQWPATLVQPVGSPLSLECTVEGTSNPNLYWYRQAAGRGLQLLFYSVGIGQISSEVPQNLSASRPQDRQFILSSKKLLLSDSGFYLCAWRKGGYTFGSGTRLTVV.

The rearrangement links TRBV6-1 to TRBJ1-2, with D uncertain. This CDR3 contains 14 residues. Germline V gene sequence: CDR1 MNHNS, CDR2 SASEGT. V shed 2 bases and J shed 1 base, with 8 bases lying between them. The chain's CDR3 is CASSEYQVNYGYTF. The CDR3 nucleotides are TGTGCCAGCAGTGAATATCAGGTTAACTATGGCTACACCTTC.

This rearrangement joins TRBV7-9 to TRBJ1-1; D call uncertain. Looked up from germline, CDR1 is SEHNR and CDR2 is FQNEAQ (reference sequence). The CDR3 is made up of 13 amino acids. With 4 bases removed from V and 5 bases from J, the gap between germline ends came to 11 bases. The CDR3 bases are TGTGCCAGCAGCTCGGGGATGGGGACTGAAGCTTTCTTT. This gives the protein CASSSGMGTEAFF. Variable domain in full (rest from reference TRBV7-9 and TRBJ1-1): DTGVSQNPRHKITKRGQNVTFRCDPISEHNRLYWYRQTLGQGPEFLTYFQNEAQLEKSRLLSDRFSAERPKGSFSTLEIQRTEQGDSAMYLCASSSGMGTEAFFGQGTRLTVV.

The rearrangement links TRBV19 to TRBJ2-1, with TRBD2 as a possible D gene (5 bases). The CDR3 runs to 13 residues. Germline V gene data show CDR1 as LNHDA and CDR2 as SQIVND (reference sequence). The V and J ends lost 3 bases and 3 bases respectively, with 6 bases between them. This CDR3 is CASSIGNYNEQFF. The DNA for the CDR3 is TGTGCCAGTAGTATCGGGAACTACAATGAGCAGTTCTTC.